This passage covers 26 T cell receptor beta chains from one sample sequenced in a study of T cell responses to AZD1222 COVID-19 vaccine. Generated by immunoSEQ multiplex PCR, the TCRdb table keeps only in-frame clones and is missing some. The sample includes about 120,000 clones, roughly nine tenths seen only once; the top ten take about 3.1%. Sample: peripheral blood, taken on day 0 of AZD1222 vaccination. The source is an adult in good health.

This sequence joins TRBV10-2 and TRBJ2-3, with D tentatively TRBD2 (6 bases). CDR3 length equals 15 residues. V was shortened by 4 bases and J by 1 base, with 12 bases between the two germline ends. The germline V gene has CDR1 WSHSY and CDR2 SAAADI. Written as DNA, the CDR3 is TGCGCCAGCAGTGTAGGGCGGGGAGGCACAGATACGCAGTATTTT. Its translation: CASSVGRGGTDTQYF.

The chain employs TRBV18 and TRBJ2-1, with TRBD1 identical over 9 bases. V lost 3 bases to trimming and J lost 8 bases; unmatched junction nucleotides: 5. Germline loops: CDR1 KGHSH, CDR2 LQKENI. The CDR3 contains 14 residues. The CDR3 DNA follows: TGTGCCAGCTCACCGGGACAGGGTTTCGATGAGCAGTTCTTC. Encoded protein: CASSPGQGFDEQFF. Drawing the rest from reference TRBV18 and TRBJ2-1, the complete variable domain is NAGVMQNPRHLVRRRGQEARLRCSPMKGHSHVYWYRQLPEEGLKFMVYLQKENIIDESGMPKERFSAEFPKEGPSILRIQQVVRGDSAAYFCASSPGQGFDEQFFGPGTRLTVL.

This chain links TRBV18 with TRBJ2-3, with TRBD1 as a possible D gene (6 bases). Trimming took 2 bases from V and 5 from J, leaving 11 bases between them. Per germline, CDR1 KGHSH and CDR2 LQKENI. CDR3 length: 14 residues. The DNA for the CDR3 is TGTGCCAGCTCACCAAATACGGGACAAGATACGCAGTATTTT. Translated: CASSPNTGQDTQYF.

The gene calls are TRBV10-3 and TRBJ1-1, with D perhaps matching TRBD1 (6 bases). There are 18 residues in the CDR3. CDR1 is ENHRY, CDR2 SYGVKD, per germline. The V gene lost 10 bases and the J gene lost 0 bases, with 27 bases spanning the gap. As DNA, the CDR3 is TGTGCCAGCTGGACAGACGTCTTGACTGGACTTATGAACACTGAAGCTTTCTTT. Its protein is CASWTDVLTGLMNTEAFF.

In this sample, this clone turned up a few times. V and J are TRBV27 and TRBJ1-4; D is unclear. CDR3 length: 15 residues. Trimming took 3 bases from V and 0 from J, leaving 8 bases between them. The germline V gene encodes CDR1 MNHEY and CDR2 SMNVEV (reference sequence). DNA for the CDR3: TGTGCCAGCAGTTTCCGTTCCGCAACTAATGAAAAACTGTTTTTT. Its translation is CASSFRSATNEKLFF. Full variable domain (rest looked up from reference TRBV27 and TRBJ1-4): EAQVTQNPRYLITVTGKKLTVTCSQNMNHEYMSWYRQDPGLGLRQIYYSMNVEVTDKGDVPEGYKVSRKEKRNFPLILESPSPNQTSLYFCASSFRSATNEKLFFGSGTQLSVL.

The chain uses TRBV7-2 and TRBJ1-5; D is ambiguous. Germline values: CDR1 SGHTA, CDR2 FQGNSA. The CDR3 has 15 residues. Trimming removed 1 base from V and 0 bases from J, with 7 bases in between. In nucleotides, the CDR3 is TGTGCCAGCAGCTTAGGTGGAAATAGCAATCAGCCCCAGCATTTT. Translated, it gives CASSLGGNSNQPQHF.

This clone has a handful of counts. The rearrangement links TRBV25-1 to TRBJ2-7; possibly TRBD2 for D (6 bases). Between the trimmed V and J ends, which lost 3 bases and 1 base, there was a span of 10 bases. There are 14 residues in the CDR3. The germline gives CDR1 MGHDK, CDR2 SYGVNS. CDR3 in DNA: TGTGCCAGCAGTGAGGGGGGTGGGTCCTACGAGCAGTACTTC. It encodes CASSEGGGSYEQYF.

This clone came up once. The CDR3 is CASSLQGLSNQPQHF. As DNA, the CDR3 is TGTGCCAGCAGCCTACAGGGCCTTAGCAATCAGCCCCAGCATTTT. V usage is TRBV7-2 and J usage is TRBJ1-5; TRBD1 is a possible D gene (6 bases). This CDR3 region has 15 residues. Germline loops: CDR1 SGHTA, CDR2 FQGNSA. V gave up 5 bases and J gave up 0 bases, with 11 bases separating them.

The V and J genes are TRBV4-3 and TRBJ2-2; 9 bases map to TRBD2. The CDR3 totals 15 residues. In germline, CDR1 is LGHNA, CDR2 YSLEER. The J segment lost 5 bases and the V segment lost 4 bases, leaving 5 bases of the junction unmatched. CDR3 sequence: CASSRLAGETGELFF. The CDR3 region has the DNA TGCGCCAGCAGCCGATTAGCGGGAGAGACCGGGGAGCTGTTTTTT.

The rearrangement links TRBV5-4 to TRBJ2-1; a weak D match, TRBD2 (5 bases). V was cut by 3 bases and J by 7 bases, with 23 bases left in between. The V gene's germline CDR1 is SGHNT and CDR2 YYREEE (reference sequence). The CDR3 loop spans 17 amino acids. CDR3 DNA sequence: TGTGCCAGCAGCTACGCGGCGATTAGCGCAATAGGGAATGAGCAGTTCTTC. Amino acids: CASSYAAISAIGNEQFF.

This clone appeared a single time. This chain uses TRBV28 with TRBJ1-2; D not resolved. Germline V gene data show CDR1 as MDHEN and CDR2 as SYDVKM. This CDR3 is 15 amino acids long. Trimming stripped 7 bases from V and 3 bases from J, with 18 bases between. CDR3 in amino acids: CASKSLVPADYGYTF. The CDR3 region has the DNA TGTGCCAGCAAATCCCTAGTCCCAGCAGACTATGGCTACACCTTC.

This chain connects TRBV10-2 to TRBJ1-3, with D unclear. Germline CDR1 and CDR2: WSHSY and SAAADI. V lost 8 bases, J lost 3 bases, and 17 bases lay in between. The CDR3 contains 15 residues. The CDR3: CASHMSGVNGNTIYF. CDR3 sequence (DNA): TGCGCCAGCCATATGTCGGGAGTTAATGGAAACACCATATATTTT.

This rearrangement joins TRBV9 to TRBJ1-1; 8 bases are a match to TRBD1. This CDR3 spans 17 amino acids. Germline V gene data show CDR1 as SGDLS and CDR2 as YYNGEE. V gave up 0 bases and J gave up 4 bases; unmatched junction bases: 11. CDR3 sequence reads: CASSVAGAGGLGTEAFF. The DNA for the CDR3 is TGTGCCAGCAGCGTAGCTGGGGCAGGGGGCCTGGGCACTGAAGCTTTCTTT.

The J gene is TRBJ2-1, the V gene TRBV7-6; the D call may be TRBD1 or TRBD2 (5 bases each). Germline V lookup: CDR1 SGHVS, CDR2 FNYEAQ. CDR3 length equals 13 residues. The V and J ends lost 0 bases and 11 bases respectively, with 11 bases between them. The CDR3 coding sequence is TGTGCCAGCAGCTTAGCGTCCGGGGCTCAGCAGTTCTTC. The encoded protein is CASSLASGAQQFF.

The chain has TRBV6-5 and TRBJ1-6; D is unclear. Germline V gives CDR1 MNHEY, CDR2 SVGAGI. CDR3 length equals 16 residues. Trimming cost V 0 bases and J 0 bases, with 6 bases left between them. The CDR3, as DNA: TGTGCCAGCAGTTACTCTCACAGCTCCTATAATTCACCCCTCCACTTT. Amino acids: CASSYSHSSYNSPLHF.

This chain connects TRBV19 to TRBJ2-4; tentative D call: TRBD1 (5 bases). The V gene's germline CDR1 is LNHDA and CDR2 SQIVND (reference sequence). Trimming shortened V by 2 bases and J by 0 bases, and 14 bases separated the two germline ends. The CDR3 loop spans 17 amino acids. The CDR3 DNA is TGTGCCAGTAGTATACGGCAGGGTGGTGTAGCCAAAAACATTCAGTACTTC. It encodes CASSIRQGGVAKNIQYF.

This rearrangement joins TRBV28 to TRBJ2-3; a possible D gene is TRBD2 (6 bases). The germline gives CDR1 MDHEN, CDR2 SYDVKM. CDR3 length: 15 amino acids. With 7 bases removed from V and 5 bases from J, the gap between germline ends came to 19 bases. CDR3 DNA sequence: TGTGCCAGCACTCGTGGAGGGGATTGGGAAGATACGCAGTATTTT. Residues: CASTRGGDWEDTQYF.

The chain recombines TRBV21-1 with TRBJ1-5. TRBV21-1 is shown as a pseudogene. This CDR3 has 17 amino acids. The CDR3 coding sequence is TGTGCCAGCAGCAAAGGCTCGAGGGATGCCTTCAATCAGCCCCAGCATTTT. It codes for CASSKGSRDAFNQPQHF.

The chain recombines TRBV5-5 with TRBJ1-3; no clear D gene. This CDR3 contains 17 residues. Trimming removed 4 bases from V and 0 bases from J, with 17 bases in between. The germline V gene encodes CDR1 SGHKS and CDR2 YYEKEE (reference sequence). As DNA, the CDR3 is TGTGCCAGCAGCCTCACCGGCGGCGGTAGCTCTGGAAACACCATATATTTT. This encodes CASSLTGGGSSGNTIYF.

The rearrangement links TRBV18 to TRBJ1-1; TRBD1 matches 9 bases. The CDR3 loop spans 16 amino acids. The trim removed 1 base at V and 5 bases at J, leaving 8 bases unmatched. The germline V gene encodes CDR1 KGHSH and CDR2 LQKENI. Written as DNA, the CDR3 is TGTGCCAGCTCACCACTGACAGGGGGAAGTGAGACTGAAGCTTTCTTT. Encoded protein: CASSPLTGGSETEAFF. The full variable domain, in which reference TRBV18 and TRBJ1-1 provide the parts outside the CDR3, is NAGVMQNPRHLVRRRGQEARLRCSPMKGHSHVYWYRQLPEEGLKFMVYLQKENIIDESGMPKERFSAEFPKEGPSILRIQQVVRGDSAAYFCASSPLTGGSETEAFFGQGTRLTVV.

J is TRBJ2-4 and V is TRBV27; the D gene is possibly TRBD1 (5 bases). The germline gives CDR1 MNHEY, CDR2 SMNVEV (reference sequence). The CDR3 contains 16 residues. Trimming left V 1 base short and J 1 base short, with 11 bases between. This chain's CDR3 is CASSLFRVGAKNIQYF. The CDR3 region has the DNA TGTGCCAGCAGTTTATTCAGGGTAGGGGCCAAAAACATTCAGTACTTC.

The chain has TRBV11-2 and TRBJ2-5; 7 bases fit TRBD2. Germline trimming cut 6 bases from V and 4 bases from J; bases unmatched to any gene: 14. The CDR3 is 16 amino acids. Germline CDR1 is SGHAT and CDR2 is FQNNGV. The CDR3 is CASRDLEAGVLETQYF. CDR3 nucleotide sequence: TGTGCCAGCAGGGATCTTGAGGCGGGAGTGTTAGAGACCCAGTACTTC.

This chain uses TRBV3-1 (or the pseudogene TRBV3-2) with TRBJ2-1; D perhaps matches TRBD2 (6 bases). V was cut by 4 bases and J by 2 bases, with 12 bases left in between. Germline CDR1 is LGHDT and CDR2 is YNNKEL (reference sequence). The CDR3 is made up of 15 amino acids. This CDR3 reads CASSPPGRTYNEQFF. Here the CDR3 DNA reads TGTGCCAGCAGCCCCCCCGGGAGAACCTACAATGAGCAGTTCTTC.

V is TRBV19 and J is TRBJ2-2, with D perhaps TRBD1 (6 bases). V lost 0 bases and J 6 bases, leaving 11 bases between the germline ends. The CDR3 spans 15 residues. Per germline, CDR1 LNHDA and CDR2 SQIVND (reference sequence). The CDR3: CASSIERTVPGELFF. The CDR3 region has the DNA TGTGCCAGTAGTATAGAGAGGACAGTCCCCGGGGAGCTGTTTTTT.

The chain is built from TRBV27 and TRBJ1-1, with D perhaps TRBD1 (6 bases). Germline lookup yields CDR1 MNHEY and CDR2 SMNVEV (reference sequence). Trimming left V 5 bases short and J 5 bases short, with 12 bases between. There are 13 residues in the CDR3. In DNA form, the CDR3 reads TGTGCCAGCAGTCGGGACCAGGGGACTGAAGCTTTCTTT. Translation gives CASSRDQGTEAFF.

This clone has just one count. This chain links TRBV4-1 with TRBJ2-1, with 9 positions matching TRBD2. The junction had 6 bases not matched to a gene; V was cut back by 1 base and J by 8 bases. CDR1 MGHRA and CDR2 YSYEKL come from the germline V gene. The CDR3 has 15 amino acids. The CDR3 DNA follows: TGCGCCAGCAGCCAAGCTAGCGGGACTTTCGATGAGCAGTTCTTC. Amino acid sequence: CASSQASGTFDEQFF.